These 30 T cell receptor beta chains share one sample of origin, sequenced in a study of OX40 agonist ivuxolimab in advanced cancers. Here immunoSEQ multiplex PCR was the method, and the copy in TCRdb shows in-frame clones only, minus some. The data contain about 150,000 clones, around 94% of them singletons. Sample: CD4+ or CD8+ T cells sorted from blood, taken in a trial of the OX40 agonist ivuxolimab. The receptors derive from an adult with an advanced solid tumor such as melanoma, head and neck, liver or kidney cancer.

The J gene is TRBJ2-1, the V gene TRBV19; 10 bases match TRBD2. Unmatched junction bases numbered 11, after V lost 8 bases and J lost 16 bases. The germline V gene has CDR1 LNHDA and CDR2 SQIVND (reference sequence). The CDR3 extends over 12 amino acids. CDR3 sequence (DNA): TGTGCCAGTGGCATAGCGGGAGGAGAAGTATTCTTC. This codes for CASGIAGGEVFF.

V is TRBV30 and J is TRBJ2-2, with unresolved D. V was trimmed by 4 bases and J by 1 base, leaving 7 bases between them. The CDR3 extends over 13 amino acids. Germline CDR1 is GTSNPN and CDR2 is SVGIG (reference sequence). The CDR3 nucleotides are TGTGCCTGGATGGAAGGGAACACCGGGGAGCTGTTTTTT. Translation gives CAWMEGNTGELFF.

This clone was seen just once. The CDR3 DNA reads as TGTGCCTGGAGTGTATCCCGGTATAGCAATCAGCCCCAGCATTTT. This gives the protein CAWSVSRYSNQPQHF. The chain is built from TRBV30 and TRBJ1-5, with D hard to call. V lost 0 bases to trimming and J lost 0 bases, with 9 bases between them. Germline V gives CDR1 GTSNPN, CDR2 SVGIG (reference sequence). The CDR3 loop spans 15 amino acids.

The chain recombines TRBV5-1 with TRBJ1-2; 7 nucleotides line up with TRBD1. From germline, CDR1 is SGHRS and CDR2 YFSETQ. The CDR3 length is 14 residues. The junction had 9 bases not matched to a gene; V was cut back by 4 bases and J by 6 bases. CDR3 protein: CASSPQAGGHGYTF. CDR3 bases: TGCGCCAGCAGCCCCCAAGCAGGGGGTCATGGCTACACCTTC.

The genes are TRBV6-9 and TRBJ1-1; 9 bases are a match to TRBD1. Germline V gene sequence: CDR1 MNHGY, CDR2 SVAAGI. V was pared by 7 bases and J by 4 bases, with 7 bases of the junction left unmatched. This CDR3 is built from 14 residues. Here the CDR3 DNA reads TGTGCCAGCATCAACAGGGGGCACGGCACTGAAGCTTTCTTT. This sequence encodes CASINRGHGTEAFF.

The rearrangement joins TRBV6-1 to TRBJ2-5, with a weak D call TRBD1 (6 bases). Germline V CDR1 and CDR2: MNHNS, SASEGT. The V and J ends lost 5 bases and 1 base respectively, with 14 bases between them. This CDR3 has 15 amino acids. In DNA, the CDR3 is TGTGCCAGCAGTACCCTTCCAGGGGTCCAAGAGACCCAGTACTTC. Encoded protein: CASSTLPGVQETQYF.

For the CDR3, the DNA is TGTGCCAGCAGCCCGCCTGGGCAGGTGTACGAGCAGTACTTC. Its protein product is CASSPPGQVYEQYF. The chain uses TRBV28 and TRBJ2-7, with D unresolved. CDR1 and CDR2 from the germline V gene are MDHEN and SYDVKM. The CDR3 consists of 14 residues. V lost 6 bases and J lost 4, with 16 bases in between.

The V call is TRBV21-1, the J call TRBJ2-1. TRBV21-1 represents a pseudogene. The CDR3 consists of 13 residues. CDR3 sequence (DNA): TGTGCCAGCAGCAAAGGCCGCGTACAAGAGCAGTTCTTC. Its translation is CASSKGRVQEQFF.

V usage is TRBV19 and J usage is TRBJ1-1; tentative D call: TRBD1 (5 bases). The CDR3 contains 14 residues. From germline, CDR1 is LNHDA and CDR2 SQIVND (reference sequence). The V end was cut by 7 bases, the J end by 1 base, with 13 bases between. This CDR3 is CASIHRQSNTEAFF. In DNA, the CDR3 is TGTGCCAGTATCCATCGACAGTCGAACACTGAAGCTTTCTTT.

There are a few counts of this clone. The rearrangement links TRBV18 to TRBJ2-3; 8 bases are shared with TRBD1. CDR3 size: 14 residues. CDR1 KGHSH and CDR2 LQKENI come from the germline V gene. The V gene end was trimmed by 1 base and the J gene end by 7 bases; junction bases not matched to a gene: 4. CDR3 DNA: TGTGCCAGCTCACCACGGGACAGGTCTAATACGCAGTATTTT. Its protein is CASSPRDRSNTQYF.

The chain carries TRBV15 and TRBJ1-2; D possibly corresponds to TRBD1 (5 bases). The V end lost 3 bases, the J end lost 11 bases, and 13 bases lay between the germline ends. CDR1 LNHNV and CDR2 YYDKDF come from the germline V gene (reference sequence). There are 12 residues in the CDR3. The CDR3 bases are TGTGCCACCAGCAGCCGGGACGGGGGTTACACCTTC. It specifies CATSSRDGGYTF.

The rearrangement joins TRBV30 to TRBJ1-1; TRBD1 is a possible D gene (6 bases). The CDR3 spans 16 residues. Between the trimmed V and J ends, which lost 4 bases and 0 bases, there was a span of 18 bases. Germline CDR1 reads GTSNPN; CDR2 reads SVGIG (reference sequence). CDR3: CAWTNEGQGLNTEAFF. The CDR3 coding sequence is TGTGCCTGGACCAACGAAGGCCAGGGGCTGAACACTGAAGCTTTCTTT.

The chain combines TRBV7-2 with TRBJ1-5, with 7 bases lining up with TRBD1. Germline values: CDR1 SGHTA, CDR2 FQGNSA. V shed 4 bases, J shed 3 bases, and the junction held 6 bases outside the gene matches. The CDR3 covers 15 residues. CDR3 protein: CASSWSGTDNQPQHF. The CDR3 DNA sequence: TGTGCCAGCAGCTGGTCCGGGACAGACAATCAGCCCCAGCATTTT. The entire variable domain, with the rest obtained from reference TRBV7-2 and TRBJ1-5, is as follows: GAGVSQSPSNKVTEKGKDVELRCDPISGHTALYWYRQSLGQGLEFLIYFQGNSAPDKSGLPSDRFSAERTGGSVSTLTIQRTQQEDSAVYLCASSWSGTDNQPQHFGDGTRLSIL.

The V and J genes are TRBV10-1 and TRBJ2-5; D ambiguous. Germline-derived CDR1 and CDR2 are WNHNN and SYGVQD (reference sequence). Trimming left V 1 base short and J 5 bases short, with 11 bases between. This CDR3 is built from 14 residues. CDR3 nucleotides: TGCGCCAGCAGTGAGTATAGGACCTCGGAGACCCAGTACTTC. Its translation: CASSEYRTSETQYF.

This chain uses TRBV5-6 with TRBJ1-5, with 7 bases aligning to TRBD1. CDR1 is SGHDT and CDR2 is YYEEEE in the germline V gene. The length of the CDR3 is 17 residues. The trim removed 0 bases at V and 3 bases at J, leaving 9 bases unmatched. CDR3 amino acids: CASSLGPTGANNQPQHF. The CDR3 nucleotides read TGTGCCAGCAGCTTGGGGCCCACAGGGGCCAACAATCAGCCCCAGCATTTT.

The chain couples TRBV27 to TRBJ2-7; 7 positions match TRBD1. Germline lookup yields CDR1 MNHEY and CDR2 SMNVEV (reference sequence). The length of the CDR3 is 13 residues. V shed 6 bases and J 4 bases; nucleotides not matched to a gene: 6. CDR3 nucleotide sequence: TGTGCCAGCAGATCGGGACAGCGTTACGAGCAGTACTTC. This codes for CASRSGQRYEQYF.

This sequence joins TRBV15 and TRBJ2-4; D is unclear. This CDR3 is 13 amino acids long. Germline V gives CDR1 LNHNV, CDR2 YYDKDF (reference sequence). Deletions cut 0 bases from V and 8 bases from J, with 8 bases between. This CDR3 reads CATSRDYRDIQYF. The CDR3 DNA reads TGTGCCACCAGCAGAGATTATAGGGACATTCAGTACTTC.

The chain links TRBV7-2 to TRBJ1-2; maybe TRBD1 (6 bases). CDR3 length: 14 amino acids. V was clipped by 8 bases and J by 2 bases, with 15 bases between them. CDR1 is SGHTA, CDR2 FQGNSA, per germline. DNA for the CDR3: TGTGCCAGCTCTTTACCCACAGGGAACTATGGCTACACCTTC. Translation gives CASSLPTGNYGYTF.

This chain uses TRBV2 with TRBJ1-2; the D gene is possibly TRBD1 (6 bases). Trimming took off 8 bases at V and 3 bases at J, with 10 bases between the two ends. The CDR3 totals 12 residues. CDR1 and CDR2 (germline): SNHLY, FYNNEI. CDR3 protein: CASQRTDYGYTF. The CDR3 region has the DNA TGTGCCAGCCAAAGGACAGACTATGGCTACACCTTC.

The CDR3 sequence is CASSFPGWMKETQYF. CDR3 in DNA: TGTGCCAGCAGCTTTCCAGGCTGGATGAAAGAGACCCAGTACTTC. The chain joins TRBV7-9 to TRBJ2-5, with D unresolved. The CDR3 is 15 residues long. The V gene lost 3 bases and the J gene lost 3 bases, with 14 bases spanning the gap. Germline V gives CDR1 SEHNR, CDR2 FQNEAQ (reference sequence).

The chain couples TRBV2 to TRBJ2-2; D not resolved. With 6 bases removed from V and 5 bases from J, the gap between germline ends came to 13 bases. Germline values: CDR1 SNHLY, CDR2 FYNNEI. The CDR3 is made up of 14 amino acids. The CDR3 DNA follows: TGTGCCAGCAGCCGCAGCCTTGGGACCGGGGAGCTGTTTTTT. Its protein is CASSRSLGTGELFF.

The rearrangement links TRBV9 to TRBJ2-7, with D unresolved. Germline lookup yields CDR1 SGDLS and CDR2 YYNGEE. Trimming shortened V by 0 bases and J by 3 bases, and 13 bases separated the two germline ends. The CDR3 contains 15 residues. This CDR3 reads CASSVGAKNLYEQYF. The CDR3, as DNA: TGTGCCAGCAGCGTAGGGGCCAAAAACCTCTACGAGCAGTACTTC.

The gene calls are TRBV18 and TRBJ2-1; 10 bases match TRBD2. The junction had 8 bases not matched to a gene; V was cut back by 3 bases and J by 9 bases. CDR3 size: 15 residues. The V gene's germline CDR1 is KGHSH and CDR2 LQKENI. CDR3 bases: TGTGCCAGCTCACCCCAAGCGGGAGGGCCGGGTGAGCAGTTCTTC. Translating it yields CASSPQAGGPGEQFF.

The chain carries TRBV5-1 and TRBJ1-1; D gene uncertain. Trimming removed 0 bases from V and 4 bases from J, with 13 bases in between. The CDR3 has 15 amino acids. Looked up from germline, CDR1 is SGHRS and CDR2 is YFSETQ. Here the CDR3 reads CASSLAVSRVTEAFF. CDR3 bases: TGCGCCAGCAGCTTGGCTGTCAGCCGGGTCACTGAAGCTTTCTTT.

The V call is TRBV6-6, the J call TRBJ1-3, with D unclear. CDR3 size: 14 residues. The V end was cut by 2 bases, the J end by 0 bases, with 5 bases between. The germline V gene has CDR1 MNHNY and CDR2 SVGAGI (reference sequence). The CDR3 DNA reads TGTGCCAGCAGTTACCTGAGCTCTGGAAACACCATATATTTT. It is translated as CASSYLSSGNTIYF.

To note about this clone: One end of the junction does not line up with germline, which may come from a read error. V is TRBV29-1 and J is TRBJ1-1; D gene uncertain. Germline CDR1 reads SQVTM; CDR2 reads ANQGSEA. The CDR3 is 12 residues long. The CDR3 DNA follows: TGCAGCGCTGAACTGCCCTCGTACGCAGCTTTCTTT. Translated, it gives CSAELPSYAAFF.

Here the CDR3 DNA reads TGTGCCAGCAGCGTACAGGGGCTGAGGCTGGAGGAGACTGGCTACACCTTC. It translates to CASSVQGLRLEETGYTF. V and J are TRBV5-6 and TRBJ1-2; 7 positions match TRBD1. The CDR3 sequence is 17 residues long. After removal of 4 bases from V and 7 bases from J, the junction contained 19 bases not matched to a gene. Looked up from germline, CDR1 is SGHDT and CDR2 is YYEEEE.

V and J are TRBV15 and TRBJ2-3, with D unresolved. Germline assignment: CDR1 LNHNV and CDR2 YYDKDF (reference sequence). V was clipped by 3 bases and J by 3 bases, with 7 bases between them. This CDR3 has 13 residues. The CDR3 sequence: CATSRTYTDTQYF. CDR3 DNA: TGTGCCACCAGCAGGACCTATACAGATACGCAGTATTTT.

V gene TRBV6-6 combines with J gene TRBJ1-1, with 9 bases fitting TRBD1. Germline V gene lookup returns CDR1 MNHNY and CDR2 SVGAGI (reference sequence). Trimming at V came to 5 bases and at J to 6 bases, leaving 13 bases not matched to a gene. The CDR3 runs to 16 residues. Here the CDR3 reads CASSVQPGQGMAEAFF. CDR3 DNA: TGTGCCAGCAGTGTTCAACCGGGACAGGGAATGGCTGAAGCTTTCTTT.

The chain links TRBV27 to TRBJ1-1; D gene unclear. The germline V and J ends were trimmed by 5 bases and 2 bases, with 12 bases remaining between them. Germline loops: CDR1 MNHEY, CDR2 SMNVEV (reference sequence). The CDR3 sequence is 14 residues long. CDR3 in amino acids: CASSKSGVNTEAFF. The CDR3 DNA reads TGTGCCAGCAGTAAATCAGGAGTAAACACTGAAGCTTTCTTT.